This record covers a single TCR beta chain. As yet, its antigen is unknown. The V and J ends lost 3 bases and 0 bases respectively, with 10 bases between them. The CDR3 is 15 residues long. Looked up from germline, CDR1 is SGDLS and CDR2 is YYNGEE. The entry originates in a study of T cell responses to AZD1222 COVID-19 vaccine. General observations from the study: Possibly, clonal diversity was underestimated; donors were largely white British and included more females. With two AZD1222 doses given, Spike-specific TCR breadth and depth both rose. Researchers took repertoire samples only after the peak T cell response had come.

Generated by immunoSEQ multiplex PCR, the TCRdb table keeps only in-frame clones and is missing some. The sample has about 260,000 clones, 85% to 95% seen once. V gene TRBV9 combines with J gene TRBJ2-1, with unresolved D. Source: peripheral blood, taken on day 0 of AZD1222 vaccination. The receptor was derived from an adult in good health. CDR3 region: CASSAVANSYNEQFF. CDR3 bases: TGTGCCAGCAGCGCGGTGGCGAACTCCTACAATGAGCAGTTCTTC.